This T cell receptor beta chain emerged from a study of blood T cell repertoires in COVID-19. In the study overall: Some COVID-19 samples were acute and others convalescent; all came from the United States, Italy and Spain. The cDNA or gDNA used as material had been derived from T cells, B-cell-depleted T cells, or PBMCs.

V trimming: 1 base; J trimming: 0 bases; junction bases outside the gene matches: 3. The germline gives CDR1 SGHNT, CDR2 YYREEE (reference sequence). CDR3 size: 17 residues. Per the original data handling: Estimates of nucleated cell counts were drawn from the amplification of reference gene primers. Profiled with immunoSEQ multiplex PCR; TCRdb holds only in-frame clones, not every one. The DNA was the basis for D and trimming; V, J and clone size are from that table. Among roughly 150,000 clones listed, around nine tenths were seen once. The chain employs TRBV5-4 and TRBJ2-6, with 8 nucleotides matching TRBD2. The receptor was derived from a human donor in a cohort sampled during active COVID-19. Sequencing used peripheral blood. CDR3 nucleotide sequence: TGTGCCAGCAGCTTGACGAGCGGGGGCTCTGGGGCCAACGTCCTGACTTTC. It encodes CASSLTSGGSGANVLTF.